The next 10 T cell receptor beta chains were all read from a single sample in a study of T cells expressing NK-cell markers. TCRdb re-called the 5' RACE reads; one entry per CDR3 protein, DNA not given. This repertoire includes 550,000 to 600,000 distinct CDR3 sequences. Sequencing was performed on blood T cells: a sorted CD56 or NKG2C T cell subset, CD4+ or CD8+ T cells, or bulk PBMC T cells (not recorded which). These receptors all stem from a man younger than 30 in good health.

The chain employs TRBV10-3 and TRBJ2-5; TCRdb's D call of TRBD2 is untestable without DNA. This CDR3 spans 14 amino acids. Germline-derived CDR1 and CDR2 are ENHRY and SYGVKD. CDR3 sequence reads: CAINGGPTRETQYF.

The chain couples TRBV20-1 to TRBJ2-5; TCRdb picks TRBD2, but there is no DNA to check that call. This CDR3 region has 14 residues. In germline, CDR1 is DFQATT, CDR2 SNEGSKA (reference sequence). This chain's CDR3 is CSAAGTSVQETQYF.

The V gene is TRBV20-1, the J gene TRBJ1-2. CDR3 length: 15 amino acids. CDR1 is DFQATT and CDR2 is SNEGSKA in the germline V gene (reference sequence). CDR3 sequence reads: CSARDRPASNYGYTF.

The chain has TRBV11-2 and TRBJ2-2; the D call of TRBD2 rests on TCRdb alone, since no DNA is present to check it. Looked up from germline, CDR1 is SGHAT and CDR2 is FQNNGV. CDR3 size: 16 residues. The CDR3 sequence: CASSLGTSPNTGELFF.

The V gene is TRBV15, the J gene TRBJ2-2. The CDR3 contains 16 residues. Germline V CDR1 and CDR2: LNHNV, YYDKDF (reference sequence). Here the CDR3 reads CATSRDKSGNTGELFF.

CDR3 loop: CASSRAKDSYNEQFF. The chain couples TRBV7-9 to TRBJ2-1; TCRdb picks TRBD1, but there is no DNA to check that call. CDR3 length equals 15 residues. CDR1 and CDR2 from the germline V gene are SEHNR and FQNEAQ (reference sequence). Drawing the rest from reference TRBV7-9 and TRBJ2-1, the complete variable domain is DTGVSQNPRHKITKRGQNVTFRCDPISEHNRLYWYRQTLGQGPEFLTYFQNEAQLEKSRLLSDRFSAERPKGSFSTLEIQRTEQGDSAMYLCASSRAKDSYNEQFFGPGTRLTVL.

The V and J genes are TRBV18 and TRBJ2-1; TCRdb's D gene call, TRBD2, goes unchecked for lack of DNA. Germline values: CDR1 KGHSH, CDR2 LQKENI. This CDR3 contains 16 residues. CDR3 loop: CASSPTGLAGSNEQFF.

The chain links TRBV6-4 to TRBJ2-1; checking the TCRdb D call of TRBD2 is not possible without DNA. Germline V gene sequence: CDR1 MRHNA, CDR2 SNTAGT. This CDR3 has 19 amino acids. The CDR3 reads CATTETPWTSGNSYNEQFF.

This chain joins TRBV5-6 and TRBJ2-5; TCRdb designates TRBD1, a call that cannot be tested without DNA. Germline V gene data show CDR1 as SGHDT and CDR2 as YYEEEE. The CDR3 runs to 14 residues. CDR3 sequence reads: CASSLYRNQETQYF.

The rearrangement joins TRBV5-5 to TRBJ2-3. The CDR3 spans 15 residues. Germline V gene lookup returns CDR1 SGHKS and CDR2 YYEKEE (reference sequence). The CDR3 here is CASSLSGTTTDTQYF.